The 32 T cell receptor beta chains below were found in one sample sequenced in a study of OX40 agonist ivuxolimab in advanced cancers. Some clones are missing from TCRdb's copy, which holds only in-frame ones; the method was immunoSEQ multiplex PCR. The repertoire holds nearly 110,000 clones, with under 95% as singletons. Source: CD4+ or CD8+ T cells sorted from blood, taken in a trial of the OX40 agonist ivuxolimab. The receptors shown here come from an adult with an advanced solid tumor such as melanoma, head and neck, liver or kidney cancer.

This chain connects TRBV5-1 to TRBJ2-1; 11 nucleotides agree with TRBD2. V was clipped by 4 bases and J by 4 bases; unmatched bases: 7. CDR1 is SGHRS, CDR2 YFSETQ, per germline. CDR3 length: 16 amino acids. The chain's CDR3 is CASSTTSGNIYNEQFF. CDR3 coding DNA: TGCGCCAGCAGCACGACTAGCGGGAACATATACAATGAGCAGTTCTTC. Looking up the rest from reference TRBV5-1 and TRBJ2-1 gives the full variable domain: KAGVTQTPRYLIKTRGQQVTLSCSPISGHRSVSWYQQTPGQGLQFLFEYFSETQRNKGNFPGRFSGRQFSNSRSEMNVSTLELGDSALYLCASSTTSGNIYNEQFFGPGTRLTVL.

V is TRBV7-9 and J is TRBJ2-5; 9 bases match TRBD1. TRBJ2-7 matches the DNA end more closely, so the J call is doubtful. Germline lookup yields CDR1 SEHNR and CDR2 FQNEAQ (reference sequence). The CDR3 consists of 15 residues. The CDR3, as DNA: TGTGCCAGCAGCCCTCCCGGGACAGGGAACTACGAGCAGTACTTC. Amino acids: CASSPPGTGNYEQYF.

The chain links TRBV13 to TRBJ2-7; D possibly uses TRBD1 or TRBD2 (5 bases each). The CDR3 totals 14 residues. V was shortened by 7 bases and J by 4 bases, with 17 bases between the two germline ends. The germline V gene has CDR1 PRHDT and CDR2 FYEKMQ (reference sequence). Here the CDR3 DNA reads TGTGCCAGCAACCCGTCGGGGCAGGTATACGAGCAGTACTTC. Translated: CASNPSGQVYEQYF.

This chain links TRBV19 with TRBJ1-2; D not certain. Germline CDR1 LNHDA, CDR2 SQIVND (reference sequence). This CDR3 contains 13 residues. The V end was cut by 3 bases, the J end by 2 bases, with 7 bases between. The CDR3 DNA reads TGTGCCAGTAGTATTCTGAAAAACTATGGCTACACCTTC. Translated: CASSILKNYGYTF. Complete variable domain (other parts from reference TRBV19 and TRBJ1-2): DGGITQSPKYLFRKEGQNVTLSCEQNLNHDAMYWYRQDPGQGLRLIYYSQIVNDFQKGDIAEGYSVSREKKESFPLTVTSAQKNPTAFYLCASSILKNYGYTFGSGTRLTVV.

The V call is TRBV5-4, the J call TRBJ2-7, with D perhaps TRBD2 (5 bases). From germline, CDR1 is SGHNT and CDR2 YYREEE (reference sequence). CDR3 length equals 14 residues. Trimming stripped 0 bases from V and 0 bases from J, with 7 bases between. CDR3: CASSLASSSYEQYF. CDR3 nucleotide sequence: TGTGCCAGCAGCTTGGCTAGCAGCTCCTACGAGCAGTACTTC.

V gene TRBV5-1 combines with J gene TRBJ1-1; TRBD1 might be the D (6 bases). The V gene's germline CDR1 is SGHRS and CDR2 YFSETQ. The V end lost 5 bases, the J end lost 8 bases, and 13 bases lay between the germline ends. The CDR3 extends over 12 amino acids. The CDR3 loop is CASSMAGEEAFF. For the CDR3, the DNA is TGCGCCAGCAGTATGGCAGGGGAGGAAGCTTTCTTT. The whole variable domain, filled in from reference TRBV5-1 and TRBJ1-1, reads KAGVTQTPRYLIKTRGQQVTLSCSPISGHRSVSWYQQTPGQGLQFLFEYFSETQRNKGNFPGRFSGRQFSNSRSEMNVSTLELGDSALYLCASSMAGEEAFFGQGTRLTVV.

J is TRBJ2-7 and V is TRBV5-1; D remains ambiguous. Trimming cost V 4 bases and J 0 bases, with 14 bases left between them. CDR1 and CDR2 from the germline V gene are SGHRS and YFSETQ. The CDR3 runs 15 residues. The CDR3 DNA is TGCGCCAGCAGCCTTAAGGGTCCCCTCTCCTACGAGCAGTACTTC. It specifies CASSLKGPLSYEQYF.

V gene TRBV19 combines with J gene TRBJ1-4; no clear D. Germline CDR1 LNHDA, CDR2 SQIVND (reference sequence). V was trimmed by 9 bases and J by 2 bases, leaving 13 bases between them. This CDR3 comprises 14 residues. CDR3 in amino acids: CASSVMGTNEKLFF. In DNA form, the CDR3 reads TGTGCCAGCAGTGTAATGGGGACTAATGAAAAACTGTTTTTT.

The genes are TRBV5-4 and TRBJ2-1; 9 bases map to TRBD2. The length of the CDR3 is 15 residues. Unmatched junction bases numbered 3, after V lost 4 bases and J lost 1 base. CDR1 and CDR2 (germline): SGHNT, YYREEE (reference sequence). The DNA of the CDR3 is TGTGCCAGCAGCATAGCGGGAGCGTCCTACAATGAGCAGTTCTTC. It specifies CASSIAGASYNEQFF.

The chain links TRBV2 to TRBJ1-5; 8 nucleotides agree with TRBD1. J gave up 1 base and V 5 bases, and 10 bases lay outside the gene matches. This CDR3 spans 17 amino acids. Germline CDR1 and CDR2: SNHLY and FYNNEI. CDR3 amino acids: CASSTRQGLGSNQPQHF. The CDR3 DNA reads as TGTGCCAGCAGTACTCGACAGGGGCTGGGAAGCAATCAGCCCCAGCATTTT.

This rearrangement joins TRBV28 to TRBJ1-4; D call uncertain. Germline V lookup: CDR1 MDHEN, CDR2 SYDVKM. This CDR3 spans 14 amino acids. Trimming pared 5 bases from V and 8 bases from J, leaving 15 bases between. CDR3 DNA: TGTGCCAGCAGTGAAAGGTGGACCCCCGAAAAACTGTTTTTT. Its protein product is CASSERWTPEKLFF.

This clone came up once. The chain employs TRBV6-5 and TRBJ1-5; TRBD1 is a possible D gene (5 bases). The germline V gene encodes CDR1 MNHEY and CDR2 SVGAGI. This CDR3 has 15 amino acids. V gave up 1 base and J gave up 5 bases, with 12 bases separating them. The CDR3 bases are TGTGCCAGCAGTTACTTAGGGCAGGGTCATCAGCCCCAGCATTTT. Encoded protein: CASSYLGQGHQPQHF.

The chain links TRBV5-4 to TRBJ2-2; no definite D call. The V and J ends lost 4 bases and 6 bases respectively, with 7 bases between them. The CDR3 sequence is 12 residues long. Germline assignment: CDR1 SGHNT and CDR2 YYREEE (reference sequence). Here the CDR3 DNA reads TGTGCCAGCAGCATAACAGCCGGGGAGCTGTTTTTT. This sequence encodes CASSITAGELFF.

This clone was recorded a few times. The V gene is TRBV7-8, the J gene TRBJ1-2, with TRBD1 as a possible D gene (6 bases). CDR3 length equals 13 residues. V lost 1 base to trimming and J lost 8 bases, with 11 bases between them. The V gene's germline CDR1 is SGHVS and CDR2 FQNEAQ. CDR3 protein: CASSLVHRDGYTF. Written as DNA, the CDR3 is TGTGCCAGCAGCTTAGTCCACAGGGACGGCTACACCTTC.

V and J are TRBV19 and TRBJ2-7, with TRBD2 identical over 8 bases. The length of the CDR3 is 14 residues. Germline assignment: CDR1 LNHDA and CDR2 SQIVND (reference sequence). Trimming took 7 bases from V and 2 from J; bases not matched to a gene: 7. This chain's CDR3 is CASTPGGDPYEQYF. The CDR3, as DNA: TGTGCCAGTACCCCGGGAGGGGATCCCTACGAGCAGTACTTC.

The rearrangement joins TRBV12-5 to TRBJ2-1, with 7 bases that match TRBD1. CDR3 size: 15 residues. The V segment lost 6 bases and the J segment 0 bases; nucleotides outside the gene matches: 5. Germline CDR1 and CDR2: LGHNT and FRNRAP. This CDR3 reads CASGGDRDSYNEQFF. CDR3 sequence (DNA): TGTGCTAGTGGGGGGGACAGAGACTCCTACAATGAGCAGTTCTTC.

This chain links TRBV28 with TRBJ1-1; 9 bases map to TRBD1. Germline assignment: CDR1 MDHEN and CDR2 SYDVKM. This CDR3 spans 15 amino acids. Losses at the gene ends were 3 bases for V and 4 bases for J; bases not matched to a gene: 6. CDR3 coding DNA: TGTGCCAGCAGTTTGCCGACAGGGGGTTTCACTGAAGCTTTCTTT. Protein sequence: CASSLPTGGFTEAFF.

This sequence joins TRBV27 and TRBJ2-1; TRBD2 might be the D (5 bases). Trimming removed 0 bases at V and 7 bases at J, with 13 bases between. The CDR3 length is 15 residues. Germline loops: CDR1 MNHEY, CDR2 SMNVEV (reference sequence). In DNA form, the CDR3 reads TGTGCCAGCAGTTTATCGATCGGGGTTGGGAATGAGCAGTTCTTC. Amino acid sequence: CASSLSIGVGNEQFF.

The CDR3 region has the DNA TGTGCCAGCAGGGATCCCTACTCTGGAAACACCATATATTTT. Translated, it gives CASRDPYSGNTIYF. The J gene is TRBJ1-3, the V gene TRBV6-6; D unclear. The CDR3 extends over 14 amino acids. Germline V gene lookup returns CDR1 MNHNY and CDR2 SVGAGI (reference sequence). Trimming shortened V by 6 bases and J by 0 bases, and 9 bases separated the two germline ends.

This rearrangement joins TRBV18 to TRBJ1-1; D call uncertain. The germline V gene encodes CDR1 KGHSH and CDR2 LQKENI. Trimming stripped 2 bases from V and 5 bases from J, with 12 bases between. The CDR3 covers 14 residues. CDR3 sequence: CASSPFEGGTEAFF. The CDR3 coding sequence is TGTGCCAGCTCACCATTTGAGGGTGGAACTGAAGCTTTCTTT.

The CDR3 DNA follows: TGTGCCAGCAGCAAACCGGCAGGGCTACCTCCAACTAATGAAAAACTGTTTTTT. Residues: CASSKPAGLPPTNEKLFF. J is TRBJ1-4 and V is TRBV11-3; D may be TRBD1 (5 bases). The CDR3 spans 18 residues. Between the trimmed V and J ends, which lost 5 bases and 0 bases, there was a span of 19 bases. Looked up from germline, CDR1 is SGHNT and CDR2 is YENEEA.

With regard to this clone: Other DNA sequences in the same sample also yield this CDR3. The rearrangement joins TRBV5-1 to TRBJ1-1; no firm D call. With 1 base removed from V and 1 base from J, the gap between germline ends came to 5 bases. CDR3 length: 13 amino acids. The germline V gene has CDR1 SGHRS and CDR2 YFSETQ. The CDR3 sequence: CASSLLENTEAFF. The CDR3 region has the DNA TGCGCCAGCAGCTTGTTGGAGAACACTGAAGCTTTCTTT.

The J gene is TRBJ2-5, the V gene TRBV7-2; D is undetermined. The better agreement between TRBJ2-7 and the DNA end casts doubt on the J call. Germline values: CDR1 SGHTA, CDR2 FQGNSA. The CDR3 sequence is 14 residues long. Here the CDR3 reads CASSSQAALYEQYF. The CDR3 DNA is TGTGCCAGCAGCAGCCAGGCGGCTCTCTACGAGCAGTACTTC.

The J gene is TRBJ2-3, the V gene TRBV2; 8 nucleotides align to TRBD1. Germline CDR1 SNHLY, CDR2 FYNNEI. The CDR3 length is 13 residues. The ends lost 8 bases at V and 14 bases at J; junction bases unmatched: 15. The CDR3: CASRSAGPGQGYF. The CDR3 nucleotides read TGTGCCAGCCGCTCCGCGGGTCCCGGACAGGGGTATTTT.

The V and J genes are TRBV19 and TRBJ2-3, with D perhaps being TRBD1 or TRBD2 (5 bases each). This CDR3 spans 16 amino acids. V lost 4 bases, J lost 4 bases, and 18 bases lay in between. Germline assignment: CDR1 LNHDA and CDR2 SQIVND (reference sequence). Written as DNA, the CDR3 is TGTGCCAGTAGTACCCCCCGGGGCTCGAGCGCAGATACGCAGTATTTT. It specifies CASSTPRGSSADTQYF. The whole variable domain, filled in from reference TRBV19 and TRBJ2-3, reads DGGITQSPKYLFRKEGQNVTLSCEQNLNHDAMYWYRQDPGQGLRLIYYSQIVNDFQKGDIAEGYSVSREKKESFPLTVTSAQKNPTAFYLCASSTPRGSSADTQYFGPGTRLTVL.

The V and J genes are TRBV10-3 and TRBJ1-6, with 9 bases fitting TRBD1. CDR1 ENHRY and CDR2 SYGVKD come from the germline V gene. V lost 8 bases to trimming and J lost 7 bases; unmatched junction nucleotides: 0. The CDR3 runs to 12 residues. CDR3: CAIGTGNSPLHF. CDR3 nucleotides: TGTGCCATCGGGACAGGGAATTCACCCCTCCACTTT.

This clone occurred once. The chain links TRBV19 to TRBJ2-1; 14 nucleotides align to TRBD2. The CDR3 sequence is 19 residues long. The germline gives CDR1 LNHDA, CDR2 SQIVND (reference sequence). Unmatched junction bases numbered 6, after V lost 2 bases and J lost 0 bases. CDR3 bases: TGTGCCAGTAGTATATCCTGGACTAGCGGGAGGTTCTCCTACAATGAGCAGTTCTTC. Its translation is CASSISWTSGRFSYNEQFF.

V usage is TRBV7-2 and J usage is TRBJ2-5; D possibly corresponds to TRBD1 (6 bases). The CDR3 runs to 13 residues. Germline CDR1 SGHTA, CDR2 FQGNSA. V lost 5 bases and J lost 9, with 16 bases in between. The CDR3 DNA follows: TGTGCCAGCAGCGTCCCGGGTGAGGGGGCCCAGTACTTC. Protein product: CASSVPGEGAQYF.

This clone was found a few times. The chain uses TRBV7-9 and TRBJ1-2; D gene unclear. The CDR3 covers 12 residues. Germline CDR1 is SEHNR and CDR2 is FQNEAQ (reference sequence). V was trimmed by 5 bases and J by 1 base, leaving 5 bases between them. The CDR3 DNA reads as TGTGCCAGCAGCCTCAATAACTATGGCTACACCTTC. It yields the protein CASSLNNYGYTF.

A few counts support this clone. The chain uses TRBV4-2 and TRBJ2-1, with TRBD2 matching over 14 bases. This CDR3 is built from 16 residues. Germline lookup yields CDR1 LGHNA and CDR2 YNFKEQ. Germline trimming cut 0 bases from V and 8 bases from J; bases unmatched to any gene: 3. The CDR3 region is CASSQEGLAGGHEQFF. CDR3 coding DNA: TGTGCCAGCAGCCAAGAAGGACTAGCGGGAGGTCATGAGCAGTTCTTC.

The gene calls are TRBV5-4 and TRBJ2-4; tentative D call: TRBD2 (7 bases). Trimming removed 2 bases at V and 1 base at J, with 13 bases between. Germline V gene sequence: CDR1 SGHNT, CDR2 YYREEE (reference sequence). This CDR3 contains 16 residues. CDR3 protein: CASSFMGGAAKNIQYF. As DNA, the CDR3 is TGTGCCAGCAGCTTTATGGGGGGGGCTGCCAAAAACATTCAGTACTTC.

The chain recombines TRBV6-6 with TRBJ2-5; TRBD1 or TRBD2 may be the D gene (6 bases each). The end of the DNA aligns better with TRBJ2-7, so the J call may be wrong. This CDR3 comprises 13 residues. Germline V lookup: CDR1 MNHNY, CDR2 SVGAGI (reference sequence). DNA for the CDR3: TGTGCCAGCATCGGGGGACAAAGCTACGAGCAGTACTTC. Protein product: CASIGGQSYEQYF.